A selection of T cell receptor beta chains follows, all from one sample in a study of blood T cell repertoires in COVID-19. TCRdb keeps only in-frame clones here, not all; method: immunoSEQ multiplex PCR. The data hold about 260,000 clones, with about 90% observed a single time. The sequencing input was peripheral blood. The receptors were sampled from a woman aged 40 to 49 who had recovered from COVID-19. Both conserved end residues are part of each CDR3. Each record gives: D gene, J gene, V gene, clone size, CDR3 DNA, CDR3 protein. A D gene is named only where the DNA matches it firmly. Rows give clone size only sometimes, using once, few, many, or a class for an expanded clone.

D: -; J: TRBJ1-6; V: TRBV7-8; size: -; DNA: TGTGCCAGCAGACTAGGCTATAATTCACCCCTCCACTTT; CDR3: CASRLGYNSPLHF
D: -; J: TRBJ1-2; V: TRBV3-1/TRBV3-2; size: -; DNA: TGTGCCAGCAGCCAAGGAACAGGCAGACCTTATGGCTACACCTTC; CDR3: CASSQGTGRPYGYTF
D: -; J: TRBJ1-1; V: TRBV14; size: -; DNA: TGTGCCAGCAGCCCTCTCAGGGCCTCGAACACTGAAGCTTTCTTT; CDR3: CASSPLRASNTEAFF
D: TRBD1; J: TRBJ1-1; V: TRBV7-2; size: -; DNA: TGTGCCAGCAGCTTCGACAGGGGGAACACTGAAGCTTTCTTT; CDR3: CASSFDRGNTEAFF
D: TRBD2; J: TRBJ2-7; V: TRBV5-3; size: -; DNA: TGTGCCACTACCCTCTTTGGCGGGGGGATTAACTACGAGCAGTACTTC; CDR3: CATTLFGGGINYEQYF
D: -; J: TRBJ2-2; V: TRBV2; size: -; DNA: TGTGCCAGCAGGCGGGACGGCAACACCGGGGAGCTGTTTTTT; CDR3: CASRRDGNTGELFF
D: -; J: TRBJ1-3; V: TRBV5-1; size: -; DNA: TGCGCCAGCAGCTCCGGCTCTGGAAACACCATATATTTT; CDR3: CASSSGSGNTIYF
D: TRBD2; J: TRBJ2-3; V: TRBV2; size: -; DNA: TGTGCCAGCAAAAGGCAAGCGGGGGGCCTCACAGATACGCAGTATTTT; CDR3: CASKRQAGGLTDTQYF
D: -; J: TRBJ2-1; V: TRBV7-9; size: once; DNA: TGTGCCAGCAGCCCCCCGGCGGCGAGCTCCTACAATGAGCAGTTCTTC; CDR3: CASSPPAASSYNEQFF
D: TRBD1; J: TRBJ2-5; V: TRBV29-1; size: -; DNA: TGCAGCGTCCTTGCCCCGGGGGACAGGGGGCTTCGAGAGACCCAGTACTTC; CDR3: CSVLAPGDRGLRETQYF
D: -; J: TRBJ2-7; V: TRBV6-2/TRBV6-3; size: -; DNA: TGTGCCAGCAGTTACAGAGCAGGGCAAGACGAGCAGTACTTC; CDR3: CASSYRAGQDEQYF
D: -; J: TRBJ1-4; V: TRBV5-8; size: -; DNA: TGTGCCAGCAGCTCCTCCGGGGGTAATGAAAAACTGTTTTTT; CDR3: CASSSSGGNEKLFF
D: -; J: TRBJ2-4; V: TRBV6-5; size: few; DNA: TGTGCCAGCAGTCCAACGACTCCCGCTGACATTCAGTACTTC; CDR3: CASSPTTPADIQYF
D: TRBD1; J: TRBJ2-2; V: TRBV9; size: -; DNA: TGTGCCAGCCAGGACAGGGCCAACACCGGGGAGCTGTTTTTT; CDR3: CASQDRANTGELFF
D: -; J: TRBJ2-2; V: TRBV10-3; size: -; DNA: TGTGCCATTGGTCAGGGCAACACCGGGGAGCTGTTTTTT; CDR3: CAIGQGNTGELFF
D: -; J: TRBJ1-5; V: TRBV11-2; size: -; DNA: TGTGCCAGCAGCCGCGGGGGGCAGCCCCAGCATTTT; CDR3: CASSRGGQPQHF
D: TRBD1; J: TRBJ2-7; V: TRBV4-1; size: -; DNA: TGCGCCAGCAGCCCTTCCCTGGACAGGCCCTGGGGCGAGCAGTACTTC; CDR3: CASSPSLDRPWGEQYF
D: -; J: TRBJ1-2; V: TRBV7-9; size: -; DNA: TGTGCCAGCAGCTTGGGCGGGGTTAACTATGGCTACACCTTC; CDR3: CASSLGGVNYGYTF
D: -; J: TRBJ1-1; V: TRBV2; size: -; DNA: TGTGCCAGCAGTGAAGCGCTAGGGGGAGATACTGAAGCTTTCTTT; CDR3: CASSEALGGDTEAFF
D: TRBD2; J: TRBJ2-5; V: TRBV5-4; size: -; DNA: TGTGCCAGCAGCCCCCGAATAGCGGGGGGCGTGGAGACCCAGTACTTC; CDR3: CASSPRIAGGVETQYF
D: TRBD2; J: TRBJ2-1; V: TRBV4-2; size: -; DNA: TGTGCCAGCAGCCCCCAGGGAGCGGGGGGCCAAAATGAGCAGTTCTTC; CDR3: CASSPQGAGGQNEQFF
D: TRBD1; J: TRBJ2-7; V: TRBV27; size: -; DNA: TGTGCCAGCAGGGGACAGTTTTCCTACGAGCAGTACTTC; CDR3: CASRGQFSYEQYF
D: TRBD2; J: TRBJ2-1; V: TRBV15; size: -; DNA: TGTGCCACCAGCAGAGACCCCATGAGGACTAGCGGGAATGAGCAGTTCTTC; CDR3: CATSRDPMRTSGNEQFF
D: TRBD1; J: TRBJ1-6; V: TRBV7-2; size: -; DNA: TGTGCCAGCAGCATCGGACAGGGGGATAATTCACCCCTCCACTTT; CDR3: CASSIGQGDNSPLHF
D: -; J: TRBJ2-5; V: TRBV9; size: -; DNA: TGTGCCAGCAGCCTGTACCCGGAGGGGCAAGAGACCCAGTACTTC; CDR3: CASSLYPEGQETQYF
D: -; J: TRBJ2-7; V: TRBV7-9; size: -; DNA: TGTGCCAGCAGCTCCGACAGGGAGGTCGACGAGCAGTACTTC; CDR3: CASSSDREVDEQYF
D: -; J: TRBJ1-3; V: TRBV6-2/TRBV6-3; size: once; DNA: TGTGCCAGCAGTTACCGAGGGAGCGGTGGAAACACCATATATTTT; CDR3: CASSYRGSGGNTIYF
D: TRBD1; J: TRBJ1-6; V: TRBV5-6; size: -; DNA: TGTGCCAGCAGCCCAGGGACAGGGGGAAGCTCCTATAATTCACCCCTCCACTTT; CDR3: CASSPGTGGSSYNSPLHF
D: -; J: TRBJ2-7; V: TRBV30; size: -; DNA: TGTGCCTGGGAGGGGGTTTACGAGCAGTACTTC; CDR3: CAWEGVYEQYF
D: -; J: TRBJ1-5; V: TRBV3-1/TRBV3-2; size: -; DNA: TGTGCCAGCAGCCAATCAGTCGATCAGCCCCAGCATTTT; CDR3: CASSQSVDQPQHF
D: TRBD1; J: TRBJ1-5; V: TRBV18; size: -; DNA: TGTGCCAGCTCACCCCGGGACAGGGTAAAGCCCCAGCATTTT; CDR3: CASSPRDRVKPQHF
D: -; J: TRBJ2-7; V: TRBV3-1/TRBV3-2; size: -; DNA: TGTGCCAGCAGCCCTCGAGCGGGTCGGTACGAGCAGTACTTC; CDR3: CASSPRAGRYEQYF
D: TRBD1; J: TRBJ2-4; V: TRBV29-1; size: -; DNA: TGCAGCGTTGGAGGGGGCAGGGGCAAAAACATTCAGTACTTC; CDR3: CSVGGGRGKNIQYF
D: TRBD1; J: TRBJ1-2; V: TRBV7-9; size: once; DNA: TGTGCCAGCAGCACCCGACAGGGGCATGGCTACACCTTC; CDR3: CASSTRQGHGYTF